The clone carrying this T cell receptor beta chain has only one observation. Its antigen is currently unknown. The data are from a study of T cell responses to AZD1222 COVID-19 vaccine. Study-wide points: Mapped onto spike, vaccine-associated CD4 TCRs spanned it and were dominant at 160-218 and 743-854. Two AZD1222 administrations were followed by greater Spike-specific TCR breadth and depth.

The data were produced by immunoSEQ multiplex PCR, yet TCRdb's version contains in-frame clones alone and is incomplete. In the table there are 150,000 or so clones, 80% to 95% of which are singletons. Germline V gene data show CDR1 as SEHNR and CDR2 as FQNEAQ (reference sequence). The ends were cut back, 5 bases at V and 1 base at J, with 20 bases in the middle. The CDR3 totals 17 residues. Source: peripheral blood, taken 28 days after the second AZD1222 dose. The chain joins TRBV7-9 to TRBJ1-1; D call uncertain. This sequence originates from an adult who received the AZD1222 COVID-19 vaccine. CDR3 loop: CASSPIPRPTENTEAFF. DNA of the CDR3: TGTGCCAGCAGCCCCATACCTCGGCCAACAGAGAACACTGAAGCTTTCTTT.